The rows below give T cell receptor beta chains drawn from one sample of a study of blood T cell repertoires in COVID-19. Assay: immunoSEQ multiplex PCR; the TCRdb copy retains only in-frame clones and omits some. Of 450,000 to 500,000 clones in the sample, 80% to 90% were seen once. Sequencing was carried out using peripheral blood. These receptors were collected from a human donor in a cohort sampled during active COVID-19. Both conserved end residues are part of each CDR3. The D gene is left open where the match is weak. The listing skips clone size in some rows; elsewhere it reads once, few, many or a size class.

>once|TRBD1|14|TRBJ1-2|TRBV6-2/TRBV6-3
CASSSGTGSYGYTF
TGTGCCAGCAGTTCCGGGACAGGGTCTTATGGCTACACCTTC
>.|TRBD1|16|TRBJ1-6|TRBV6-2/TRBV6-3
CASSNSTGAINSPLHF
TGTGCCAGCAGTAACTCGACAGGGGCGATAAATTCACCCCTCCACTTT
>.|TRBD2|17|TRBJ2-3|TRBV10-3
CATRSGNSRLSTDTQYF
TGTGCCACCAGAAGCGGGAATAGCAGGTTGAGCACAGATACGCAGTATTTT
>.|.|11|TRBJ2-5|TRBV2
CASSAEETQYF
TGTGCCAGCAGTGCAGAAGAGACCCAGTACTTC
>few|.|14|TRBJ1-1|TRBV28
CASRPPSGRTEAFF
TGTGCCAGCAGACCGCCGTCAGGGCGCACTGAAGCTTTCTTT
>.|.|12|TRBJ2-7|TRBV2
CASSLPPGEQYF
TGTGCCAGCAGTCTCCCTCCGGGCGAGCAGTACTTC
>once|.|15|TRBJ2-3|TRBV5-1
CASSRGRASTDTQYF
TGCGCCAGCAGTCGTGGGCGTGCTAGCACAGATACGCAGTATTTT
>.|.|16|TRBJ1-6|TRBV2
CASSEVLTAFNSPLHF
TGTGCCAGCAGTGAAGTGTTGACAGCCTTTAATTCACCCCTCCACTTT
>.|TRBD1|15|TRBJ1-6|TRBV5-6
CASARTGSLISPLHF
TGTGCCAGCGCGCGGACAGGGTCGTTGATTTCACCCCTCCACTTT
>.|.|14|TRBJ2-5|TRBV4-3
CASSQGRESPTQYF
TGCGCCAGCAGCCAAGGTCGGGAGAGTCCGACCCAGTACTTC
>.|.|13|TRBJ1-5|TRBV2
CASTGQTNQPQHF
TGTGCCAGCACAGGACAGACCAATCAGCCCCAGCATTTT
>.|.|12|TRBJ2-7|TRBV6-1
CASSYRFYEQYF
TGTGCCAGCAGTTATCGGTTCTACGAGCAGTACTTC
>.|TRBD1|14|TRBJ1-2|TRBV30
CAWRAPGTGYGYTF
TGTGCCTGGAGGGCCCCCGGGACAGGCTATGGCTACACCTTC
>.|TRBD2|16|TRBJ2-1|TRBV27
CASRGLAGGSYNEQFF
TGTGCCAGCAGGGGACTAGCGGGAGGGAGCTACAATGAGCAGTTCTTC
>.|.|12|TRBJ2-7|TRBV3-1/TRBV3-2
CASSQVGGEQYF
TGTGCCAGCAGCCAAGTTGGAGGAGAGCAGTACTTC
>.|TRBD1|15|TRBJ1-1|TRBV7-3
CASSSGTGSDTEAFF
TGTGCCAGCAGCTCGGGGACAGGGAGCGACACTGAAGCTTTCTTT
>.|TRBD1|12|TRBJ2-5|TRBV3-1/TRBV3-2
CASSRTGETQYF
TGTGCCAGCAGCCGGACAGGGGAGACCCAGTACTTC
>.|TRBD1|15|TRBJ1-3|TRBV7-2
CASRGTGGSGNTIYF
TGTGCCAGCAGGGGGACAGGGGGCTCCGGAAACACCATATATTTT
>once|TRBD1|12|TRBJ2-7|TRBV29-1
CSVRQGAYEQYF
TGCAGCGTGCGACAGGGGGCCTACGAGCAGTACTTC
>once|TRBD2|14|TRBJ2-7|TRBV6-2/TRBV6-3
CASSYLREGGEQYF
TGTGCCAGCAGTTACCTGCGGGAGGGAGGAGAGCAGTACTTC
>.|.|14|TRBJ1-1|TRBV6-2/TRBV6-3
CASSYSPGVTEAFF
TGTGCCAGCAGTTACTCGCCCGGGGTTACTGAAGCTTTCTTT
>.|TRBD1|16|TRBJ2-1|TRBV24-1
CATSDPGTGGKYEQFF
TGTGCCACCAGTGATCCCGGGACAGGGGGCAAGTATGAGCAGTTCTTC
>.|.|13|TRBJ1-5|TRBV19
CASSIEQGQPQHF
TGTGCCAGTAGTATCGAACAGGGACAGCCCCAGCATTTT
>.|.|13|TRBJ2-4|TRBV18
CASSPEALNIQYF
TGTGCCAGCTCACCAGAAGCATTAAACATTCAGTACTTC
>.|TRBD1|15|TRBJ1-2|TRBV27
CASSLLRTGISGYTF
TGTGCCAGCAGTTTACTCAGGACAGGGATAAGTGGCTACACCTTC
>.|.|15|TRBJ2-7|TRBV4-1
CASSQGSSVGYEQYF
TGCGCCAGCAGCCAAGGTTCTAGCGTCGGATACGAGCAGTACTTC
>.|.|15|TRBJ2-1|TRBV7-2
CASSLLYGNDNEQFF
TGTGCCAGCAGCTTATTGTACGGGAATGACAATGAGCAGTTCTTC
>.|.|13|TRBJ1-2|TRBV6-8
CARSPIADYGYTF
TGTGCCAGGTCCCCCATAGCGGACTATGGCTACACCTTC